Sequencing of this TCR beta chain was carried out in a study of cytomegalovirus exposure and HLA in healthy donors. Study conclusions and caveats: An analysis that was carried out later associated 15,000 to 20,000 TCR beta sequences with HLA alleles at 0.05 false discovery rate. In vitro confirmation showed three CMV-associated chains to be CMV antigen specific.

A few counts support this clone. Its antigen is not identified. A junction end diverges from the germline sequence, so it may reflect a read error. In the PCR, 60 Vbeta and 13 Jbeta primers were used. As handled by the study authors: Roughly 80 million unique TCR beta chains, about 10 million of them shared, were counted by a later analysis. Here immunoSEQ multiplex PCR was the method, and the copy in TCRdb shows in-frame clones only, minus some. Clone size and the V and J calls come from that table; the DNA yielded D and trimming. The profile shows a few hundred thousand clones, 75% of them singletons. The sequence came from a woman aged 25 to 45 in good health and CMV-seronegative. The sequencing input was PBMCs.

The CDR3 DNA reads as TGTACCATCAGAGGGACAACCTCTGGAAACACCATATATTTT. Its translation: CTIRGTTSGNTIYF. The chain has TRBV10-3 and TRBJ1-3; TRBD1 is a possible D gene (6 bases). This CDR3 spans 14 amino acids. The germline V gene has CDR1 ENHRY and CDR2 SYGVKD.